This T cell receptor (beta chain) was recovered during a study of blood T cell repertoires in COVID-19 (dated by TCRdb to 2018 to 2021). About the study as a whole: Samples covering the acute and convalescent phases of COVID-19 were provided by collaborators in the United States, Italy and Spain. The material from the prospective study consisted of cDNA or gDNA derived from T cells, B-cell-depleted T cells, or PBMCs. The dataset comprised deeply sampled blood TCRbeta repertoires from subjects exposed to, actively infected with, or recovered from COVID-19. The repertoires were made available in a free public database intended to serve as a resource for research on the immune response to SARS-CoV-2. The samples were drawn from the first 160 participants of the ongoing ImmuneRACE study and from over a thousand subjects provided by 6 global collaborators. Sample metadata almost always included a de-identified subject ID, COVID-19 status, age in years and sex. HLA class I and class II types, where available, came from metadata supplied by the sample provider rather than from assay-based typing. Broad study findings and their caveats: Clinical and demographic metadata were provided uncurated, with the amount varying by source and participant.

As for this clone: No antigen is known for it. No much larger clone exists at a distance of one base, and base qualities are not known.

TCRbeta CDR3 regions were amplified from genomic DNA using the immunoSEQ Assay, a bias-controlled multiplex PCR. The original pipeline was this. Within the assay, amplification of reference gene primers was used to estimate how many nucleated cells each sample contained. Sequence reads were collapsed and filtered to measure the absolute abundance of every unique TCRbeta CDR3 rearrangement. For each sample, productive Simpson clonality was calculated as the square root of Simpson's diversity index over productive rearrangements. Here the immuneACCESS table is served through TCRdb, limited to in-frame sequences with V and J called. Missing clones are a known gap in these copies; in checked studies unresolved V genes cover under half, and the rest lacks a known reason. The V and J calls and clone size were taken over from that table, and D and trimming were inferred from the DNA. Here the sample has 45,000 to 65,000 clones; 81% occur a single time. The top ten clonotypes cover roughly 29% of the sample.

At one collaborating source in Seattle, patients were enrolled during active infection and were followed longitudinally through the course of disease. Collaborating institutions collected whole blood in K2EDTA tubes following their own protocols. Collaborator samples were shipped for TCRbeta analysis as frozen whole blood, isolated PBMCs, or DNA extracted from either sample type. This clonotype was sampled from an elderly woman with COVID-19, enrolled during active disease. Input material: peripheral blood.

The CDR3 sequence is CASSLARLAGGPADTQYF. The base sequence is TGTGCCAGCAGCTTAGCGCGCCTAGCGGGAGGGCCAGCAGATACGCAGTATTTT. Recombination connected TRBV7-9 to TRBJ2-3, with 12 bases aligning to TRBD2. The germline V gene (reference sequence) sets CDR1 to SEHNR and CDR2 to FQNEAQ. The CDR3 runs 18 residues from the cysteine to the phenylalanine. CDR3 DNA is the only sequence kept; it has 54 bases, read in frame from the first base. At the junction V is shortened by 0 bases and J by 4 bases; bases outside the gene matches: 8.